The clone carrying this T cell receptor beta chain was detected once. These data come from a study of blood T cell repertoires in COVID-19. About the study: Material from acute and convalescent COVID-19 was sourced from the United States, Italy and Spain. From T cells, B-cell-depleted T cells, or PBMCs came the material, which was cDNA or gDNA.

The authors' processing: Reference gene primer amplification gave nucleated cell count estimates. Generated by immunoSEQ multiplex PCR, the TCRdb table keeps only in-frame clones and is missing some. V and J calls and clone size are those listed in that table; D and trimming were worked out from the DNA. The sample has 310,000 or so clones; roughly 90% are singletons. Germline CDR1 SGHRS, CDR2 YFSETQ. The CDR3 sequence is 13 residues long. Trimming took 7 bases from V and 1 from J, leaving 9 bases between them. Specimen: peripheral blood. This sequence joins TRBV5-1 and TRBJ2-1; D unclear. The clonotype was recovered from a woman aged 50 to 65 who had recovered from COVID-19. The CDR3 DNA follows: TGCGCCAGCGCGGCCAGATCCTACAATGAGCAGTTCTTC. It is translated as CASAARSYNEQFF. The variable domain in full, with the rest retrieved from reference TRBV5-1 and TRBJ2-1, is KAGVTQTPRYLIKTRGQQVTLSCSPISGHRSVSWYQQTPGQGLQFLFEYFSETQRNKGNFPGRFSGRQFSNSRSEMNVSTLELGDSALYLCASAARSYNEQFFGPGTRLTVL.